These 16 T cell receptor beta chains were all obtained from the same sample, sequenced in a study of T-cell reconstitution after alpha-beta-depleted transplantation in children. It was with unique molecular identifiers that the TCRbeta library was prepared. TCRdb reanalysed the PCR reads using MiXCR and keeps one entry per CDR3 protein. Of about 540,000 distinct CDR3 sequences in the sample, about 18% were seen once. Source: PBMCs from the stem cell graft donor, taken from the stem cell graft. The receptors here all came from a human donor who donated a stem cell graft to a child with acute lymphoblastic leukemia.

The chain uses TRBV20-1 and TRBJ2-1; 16 nucleotides line up with TRBD2. Germline V gene data show CDR1 as DFQATT and CDR2 as SNEGSKA (reference sequence). The CDR3 spans 17 residues. The ends lost 5 bases at V and 7 bases at J; junction bases unmatched: 11. The CDR3: CSALTGTSGRARNEQFF. The DNA for the CDR3 is TGCAGTGCTCTCACCGGGACTAGCGGGAGGGCCAGGAATGAGCAGTTCTTC.

This clonotype has just a few counts. The CDR3 region has the DNA TGCGCCAGCAGCTTGGGACTAGCGGGAATAGAGCAGTACTTC. Translation: CASSLGLAGIEQYF. The rearrangement joins TRBV5-1 to TRBJ2-7; 11 bases are a match to TRBD2. CDR3 length equals 14 residues. Trimming cost V 0 bases and J 7 bases; bases outside gene matches: 3. Germline-derived CDR1 and CDR2 are SGHRS and YFSETQ.

This clonotype was found a few times. The V gene is TRBV6-5, the J gene TRBJ1-1; D might be TRBD1 (6 bases). Germline V gene data show CDR1 as MNHEY and CDR2 as SVGAGI. V was clipped by 0 bases and J by 6 bases, with 11 bases between them. This CDR3 has 14 amino acids. The CDR3 sequence is CASSYSGAGPEAFF. CDR3 nucleotide sequence: TGTGCCAGCAGTTACTCGGGGGCAGGCCCTGAAGCTTTCTTT.

The rearrangement uses TRBV28 and TRBJ2-7; maybe TRBD1 (7 bases). V was clipped by 3 bases and J by 5 bases, with 17 bases between them. Looked up from germline, CDR1 is MDHEN and CDR2 is SYDVKM. The CDR3 length is 15 residues. CDR3 amino acids: CASSFMTEGANEQYF. The CDR3 coding sequence is TGTGCCAGCAGTTTTATGACGGAGGGGGCGAACGAGCAGTACTTC.

CDR3 loop: CASSWGTVWEQFF. DNA of the CDR3: TGTGCCAGCAGTTGGGGGACAGTTTGGGAGCAGTTCTTC. The chain is built from TRBV12-3 or TRBV12-4 and TRBJ2-1; 7 positions agree with TRBD1. The CDR3 runs to 13 residues. V shed 4 bases and J 10 bases; nucleotides not matched to a gene: 7.

This clonotype was seen only a few times. This chain uses TRBV5-1 with TRBJ2-2, with D unclear. V lost 0 bases and J lost 1, with 10 bases in between. Germline lookup yields CDR1 SGHRS and CDR2 YFSETQ. The CDR3 runs 16 residues. The CDR3 loop is CASSLGKAVNTGELFF. The CDR3 nucleotides read TGCGCCAGCAGCTTGGGGAAGGCGGTGAACACCGGGGAGCTGTTTTTT.

This clonotype was observed a handful of times. This chain's CDR3 is CASSLYLAGAYNEQFF. The CDR3 region has the DNA TGTGCCAGCAGTTTATATCTAGCGGGGGCCTACAATGAGCAGTTCTTC. The rearrangement links TRBV27 to TRBJ2-1, with 10 bases lining up with TRBD2. CDR3 length: 16 residues. Germline values: CDR1 MNHEY, CDR2 SMNVEV (reference sequence). Trimming cost V 1 base and J 2 bases; bases outside gene matches: 2.

The J gene is TRBJ1-1, the V gene TRBV12-3 or TRBV12-4; D is perhaps TRBD1 (6 bases). V dropped 7 bases and J dropped 6 bases, with 18 bases sitting between them. This CDR3 is built from 14 residues. CDR3 region: CASTQQGNSAEAFF. CDR3 nucleotides: TGTGCCAGCACCCAACAGGGAAATTCGGCTGAAGCTTTCTTT.

The V gene is TRBV5-1, the J gene TRBJ2-1; TRBD2 might be the D (6 bases). Germline lookup yields CDR1 SGHRS and CDR2 YFSETQ. The CDR3 totals 18 residues. Trimming took 0 bases from V and 7 from J, leaving 23 bases between them. CDR3 in DNA: TGCGCCAGCAGCTTGGCCCTCGTTGGAGCGGGCCTACAAAATGAGCAGTTCTTC. It translates to CASSLALVGAGLQNEQFF.

V and J are TRBV9 and TRBJ2-1; the match to TRBD2 covers 12 bases. CDR1 is SGDLS, CDR2 YYNGEE, per germline. The CDR3 is made up of 15 amino acids. Trimming removed 4 bases from V and 7 bases from J; junction bases left unmatched: 6. DNA of the CDR3: TGTGCCAGCAGCCCCTCTAGCGGGAGGGGTAATGAGCAGTTCTTC. Encoded protein: CASSPSSGRGNEQFF.

This clonotype was counted a few times. The chain combines TRBV20-1 with TRBJ2-1; 13 bases are a match to TRBD2. Trimming removed 5 bases from V and 4 bases from J; junction bases left unmatched: 8. In germline, CDR1 is DFQATT, CDR2 SNEGSKA (reference sequence). The CDR3 consists of 16 residues. CDR3 DNA: TGCAGTGCTTCCCGGACTAGCGGGAGATTGTACAATGAGCAGTTCTTC. It yields the protein CSASRTSGRLYNEQFF.

The chain combines TRBV7-8 with TRBJ1-5, with TRBD1 matching over 10 bases. The CDR3 sequence is 15 residues long. Germline trimming cut 3 bases from V and 7 bases from J; bases unmatched to any gene: 6. Germline CDR1 is SGHVS and CDR2 is FQNEAQ. As DNA, the CDR3 is TGTGCCAGCAGCTTGAGGGGGACAGGGGAACAGCCCCAGCATTTT. As protein: CASSLRGTGEQPQHF.

This sequence joins TRBV7-9 and TRBJ2-6; D not resolved. The V end was cut by 5 bases, the J end by 2 bases, with 16 bases between. The CDR3 covers 17 residues. From germline, CDR1 is SEHNR and CDR2 FQNEAQ (reference sequence). CDR3 nucleotide sequence: TGTGCCAGCAGCCATCCCCAGGCACCCACTGGGGCCAACGTCCTGACTTTC. Protein: CASSHPQAPTGANVLTF.

Worth noting for this clonotype: The junction does not match germline at one end; this may be a read error. The chain employs TRBV18 and TRBJ2-2; 9 bases match TRBD1. Germline assignment: CDR1 KGHSH and CDR2 LQKENI. This CDR3 is built from 16 residues. CDR3 bases: TGTGCCAGCTCACCTTCCGGACAGGGGACCACCGGGGAGCTGTTTTTC. It yields the protein CASSPSGQGTTGELFF.

The J gene is TRBJ1-3, the V gene TRBV4-1; a weak D match, TRBD1 (5 bases). V was shortened by 4 bases and J by 2 bases, with 9 bases between the two germline ends. The CDR3 loop spans 14 amino acids. CDR1 MGHRA and CDR2 YSYEKL come from the germline V gene. In nucleotides, the CDR3 is TGCGCCAGCAGCCGAGACAGCGCTGGAAACACCATATATTTT. Translating gives CASSRDSAGNTIYF.

V gene TRBV5-4 combines with J gene TRBJ2-2; TRBD1 aligns across 9 bases. CDR3 length equals 20 residues. The V gene's germline CDR1 is SGHNT and CDR2 YYREEE (reference sequence). V lost 3 bases and J lost 0; bases outside the gene matches: 15. The CDR3 coding sequence is TGTGCCAGCAGCTCCGGGGGACAGGGAATCAAGATAGCGAACACCGGGGAGCTGTTTTTT. It is translated as CASSSGGQGIKIANTGELFF.